A single sample gave rise to the 31 T cell receptor beta chains below, sequenced in a study of long-term antiretroviral therapy in people with HIV. At the survey level, the v3.0 immunoSEQ assay was run. The repertoire was sequenced with immunoSEQ multiplex PCR; TCRdb's copy has only in-frame clones and lacks some. The sample has about 30,000 clones; 85% to 95% are singletons. This sample comprised unsorted PBMCs, obtained around 6.5 years after starting antiretroviral therapy. These receptors all stem from a woman aged 40-49 years with HIV.

This chain connects TRBV2 to TRBJ1-6; 8 bases align to TRBD1. Germline-derived CDR1 and CDR2 are SNHLY and FYNNEI. V shed 5 bases, J shed 0 bases, and the junction held 9 bases outside the gene matches. The CDR3 is made up of 18 amino acids. The CDR3 loop reads CASSSSPGQDSYNSPLHF. CDR3 sequence (DNA): TGTGCCAGCAGTTCTTCTCCGGGACAGGACTCCTATAATTCACCCCTCCACTTT.

This chain links TRBV6-5 with TRBJ1-4; D remains unclear. The CDR3 runs to 15 residues. The V gene's germline CDR1 is MNHEY and CDR2 SVGAGI. Trimming removed 0 bases at V and 7 bases at J, with 12 bases between. The CDR3 reads CASSYSKGYGEKLFF. The CDR3 nucleotides are TGTGCCAGCAGTTACTCGAAAGGGTATGGTGAAAAACTGTTTTTT.

V gene TRBV25-1 combines with J gene TRBJ1-1; no clear D gene. The CDR3 has 16 residues. The V gene lost 1 base and the J gene lost 4 bases, with 16 bases spanning the gap. Per germline, CDR1 MGHDK and CDR2 SYGVNS. The CDR3 DNA reads as TGTGCCAGCAGTGAATTCCCCAAACAGCGTTCCACTGAAGCTTTCTTT. Translating it yields CASSEFPKQRSTEAFF.

The chain links TRBV5-4 to TRBJ1-5; D not resolved. The V end was cut by 0 bases, the J end by 0 bases, with 7 bases between. Germline CDR1 and CDR2: SGHNT and YYREEE (reference sequence). The CDR3 has 15 amino acids. CDR3 sequence: CASSLAPGSNQPQHF. The CDR3 region has the DNA TGTGCCAGCAGCTTGGCTCCGGGTAGCAATCAGCCCCAGCATTTT.

This chain uses TRBV5-4 with TRBJ2-5, with D tentatively TRBD1 (5 bases). V lost 5 bases and J lost 2, with 7 bases in between. Germline assignment: CDR1 SGHNT and CDR2 YYREEE (reference sequence). CDR3 length equals 12 residues. The CDR3 here is CASRQDQETQYF. DNA for the CDR3: TGTGCCAGCAGACAGGATCAAGAGACCCAGTACTTC.

The CDR3 loop is CASSQEWGGPSGPNQETQYF. The CDR3 DNA is TGCGCCAGCAGCCAAGAATGGGGGGGACCTAGCGGGCCCAACCAAGAGACCCAGTACTTC. V gene TRBV4-3 combines with J gene TRBJ2-5; 8 bases are shared with TRBD2. After removal of 0 bases from V and 0 bases from J, the junction contained 15 bases not matched to a gene. The germline CDR1 and CDR2 sequences are LGHNA and YSLEER. The CDR3 is 20 residues long.

This rearrangement joins TRBV6-1 to TRBJ1-5; D remains ambiguous. The germline V gene has CDR1 MNHNS and CDR2 SASEGT. The CDR3 is 15 residues long. Trimming pared 7 bases from V and 2 bases from J, leaving 15 bases between. CDR3 residues: CASNLDGRGNQPQHF. CDR3 nucleotide sequence: TGTGCCAGCAATCTCGACGGACGGGGCAATCAGCCCCAGCATTTT.

V is TRBV2 and J is TRBJ1-6; a weak D match, TRBD1 (5 bases). Germline CDR1 SNHLY, CDR2 FYNNEI. Between the trimmed V and J ends, which lost 6 bases and 7 bases, there was a span of 13 bases. The CDR3 is 14 residues long. CDR3 amino acids: CASRGDSVNSPLHF. Written as DNA, the CDR3 is TGTGCCAGCAGGGGAGACAGTGTAAATTCACCCCTCCACTTT.

The chain couples TRBV21-1 to TRBJ2-1. TRBV21-1 counts as a pseudogene. The CDR3 length is 13 residues. This chain's CDR3 is CASSKGTKNEQFF. CDR3 nucleotides: TGTGCCAGCAGCAAAGGGACGAAGAATGAGCAGTTCTTC.

The V and J genes are TRBV11-2 and TRBJ1-2, with 9 nucleotides matching TRBD1. The ends lost 5 bases at V and 7 bases at J; junction bases unmatched: 8. Per germline, CDR1 SGHAT and CDR2 FQNNGV. The CDR3 extends over 14 amino acids. The CDR3 nucleotides are TGTGCCAGCAGCCTTCACACAGGGGGCGCTGGCTACACCTTC. This codes for CASSLHTGGAGYTF.

For the CDR3, the DNA is TGTGCCTGGAGCAGCGGGGGGGCGACGTTCTTC. This sequence encodes CAWSSGGATFF. The chain combines TRBV30 with TRBJ2-1; 10 bases fit TRBD2. The CDR3 loop spans 11 amino acids. CDR1 and CDR2 from the germline V gene are GTSNPN and SVGIG (reference sequence). The V and J ends lost 3 bases and 15 bases, in that order; junction bases with no gene match: 5.

The V gene is TRBV2, the J gene TRBJ1-2; D uncertain. Germline values: CDR1 SNHLY, CDR2 FYNNEI. Deletions cut 6 bases from V and 6 bases from J, with 8 bases between. This CDR3 is 11 amino acids long. The CDR3: CASRVDHGYTF. The CDR3 nucleotides are TGTGCCAGCAGGGTTGACCATGGCTACACCTTC.

The chain is built from TRBV6-1 and TRBJ1-4; no firm D call. The V gene lost 2 bases and the J gene lost 3 bases, with 10 bases spanning the gap. The CDR3 is 15 residues long. The germline CDR1 and CDR2 sequences are MNHNS and SASEGT. The CDR3 region has the DNA TGTGCCAGCAGTGAAATATGGGGATCTAATGAAAAACTGTTTTTT. Protein product: CASSEIWGSNEKLFF.

Turning to this clone: This sample also contains other DNA sequences that code for the same CDR3. The rearrangement uses TRBV6-5 and TRBJ2-7; D possibly matches TRBD1 or TRBD2 (6 bases each). Per germline, CDR1 MNHEY and CDR2 SVGAGI. V lost 0 bases, J lost 4 bases, and 13 bases lay in between. The CDR3 sequence is 15 residues long. CDR3 region: CASSYSRGAGYEQYF. The CDR3 bases are TGTGCCAGCAGTTACTCGAGGGGGGCCGGATACGAGCAGTACTTC.

J is TRBJ2-5 and V is TRBV10-3, with 7 nucleotides matching TRBD1. V lost 5 bases to trimming and J lost 7 bases; unmatched junction nucleotides: 7. The CDR3 is 13 amino acids. The germline V gene has CDR1 ENHRY and CDR2 SYGVKD. The CDR3 region is CAISPGGSGTQYF. CDR3 coding DNA: TGTGCCATCAGTCCAGGGGGTTCGGGGACCCAGTACTTC.

This clone has just a few counts. This chain uses TRBV4-3 with TRBJ1-2; D not certain. The length of the CDR3 is 15 residues. Deletions cut 0 bases from V and 3 bases from J, with 11 bases between. Germline V gene lookup returns CDR1 LGHNA and CDR2 YSLEER. In nucleotides, the CDR3 is TGCGCCAGCAGCCAAGAAGGCTACAACTACTATGGCTACACCTTC. This codes for CASSQEGYNYYGYTF.

This clone was seen only a few times. This chain uses TRBV5-4 with TRBJ2-2, with D possibly being TRBD1 or TRBD2 (5 bases each). The CDR3 is made up of 13 amino acids. The V end lost 1 base, the J end lost 6 bases, and 7 bases lay between the germline ends. Germline V gives CDR1 SGHNT, CDR2 YYREEE (reference sequence). The CDR3 sequence: CASSLWGPGELFF. The CDR3 region has the DNA TGTGCCAGCAGCTTGTGGGGACCCGGGGAGCTGTTTTTT.

The chain is built from TRBV12-5 and TRBJ2-7; 8 bases align to TRBD2. Germline V gene data show CDR1 as LGHNT and CDR2 as FRNRAP. The CDR3 is made up of 15 amino acids. Trimming at V came to 7 bases and at J to 3 bases, leaving 11 bases not matched to a gene. The CDR3 DNA reads TGTGCTAGTGTCCCGGGGGGGACGGTGGACTACGAGCAGTACTTC. It translates to CASVPGGTVDYEQYF. The full variable domain, with the rest looked up from reference TRBV12-5 and TRBJ2-7, is DARVTQTPRHKVTEMGQEVTMRCQPILGHNTVFWYRQTMMQGLELLAYFRNRAPLDDSGMPKDRFSAEMPDATLATLKIQPSEPRDSAVYFCASVPGGTVDYEQYFGPGTRLTVT.

The J gene is TRBJ1-4, the V gene TRBV7-9; possibly TRBD1 for D (6 bases). The CDR3 runs to 15 residues. The V gene lost 0 bases and the J gene lost 8 bases, with 13 bases spanning the gap. Germline-derived CDR1 and CDR2 are SEHNR and FQNEAQ (reference sequence). The CDR3 spells CASSLAGQRDEKLFF. In DNA form, the CDR3 reads TGTGCCAGCAGCTTAGCCGGACAGCGGGACGAAAAACTGTTTTTT.

The chain joins TRBV11-2 to TRBJ2-6; D call uncertain. V was shortened by 0 bases and J by 2 bases, with 17 bases between the two germline ends. The CDR3 contains 19 residues. CDR1 is SGHAT and CDR2 is FQNNGV in the germline V gene. CDR3: CASSLEPPPMSAGANVLTF. CDR3 in DNA: TGTGCCAGCAGCTTAGAACCCCCCCCTATGTCGGCTGGGGCCAACGTCCTGACTTTC.

This rearrangement joins TRBV4-3 to TRBJ1-2; tentative D call: TRBD1 (6 bases). This CDR3 spans 17 amino acids. Trimming removed 0 bases at V and 0 bases at J, with 14 bases between. From germline, CDR1 is LGHNA and CDR2 YSLEER. Here the CDR3 reads CASSQEGGAPANYGYTF. CDR3 DNA: TGCGCCAGCAGCCAAGAGGGGGGGGCTCCAGCTAACTATGGCTACACCTTC.

The rearrangement links TRBV5-4 to TRBJ2-5, with no clear D. V dropped 2 bases and J dropped 2 bases, with 4 bases sitting between them. Germline CDR1 and CDR2: SGHNT and YYREEE (reference sequence). The length of the CDR3 is 12 residues. The CDR3 bases are TGTGCCAGCAGCTTCGGACAAGAGACCCAGTACTTC. It is translated as CASSFGQETQYF.

A single count supports this clone. V is TRBV18 and J is TRBJ1-1; D is perhaps TRBD1 (5 bases). The CDR3 runs to 16 residues. Trimming left V 5 bases short and J 1 base short, with 17 bases between. Looked up from germline, CDR1 is KGHSH and CDR2 is LQKENI. CDR3: CASSARLGGANTEAFF. The CDR3 bases are TGTGCCAGCTCAGCCCGCCTCGGAGGGGCGAACACTGAAGCTTTCTTT.

The CDR3 nucleotides are TGTGCCAGTAGTCTACAGGGTCGTCGCAATCAGCCCCAGCATTTT. Residues: CASSLQGRRNQPQHF. V and J are TRBV19 and TRBJ1-5; D might be TRBD1 (6 bases). Trimming cost V 5 bases and J 2 bases, with 13 bases left between them. CDR3 length: 15 residues. The V gene's germline CDR1 is LNHDA and CDR2 SQIVND (reference sequence).

This clone was recorded only once. This chain connects TRBV5-1 to TRBJ1-2; possibly TRBD1 for D (5 bases). The germline CDR1 and CDR2 sequences are SGHRS and YFSETQ. Between the trimmed V and J ends, which lost 1 base and 6 bases, there was a span of 10 bases. The CDR3 runs to 13 residues. Written as DNA, the CDR3 is TGCGCCAGCAGCTTGCCGCAGGGAGATGGCTACACCTTC. Residues: CASSLPQGDGYTF.

The chain is built from TRBV18 and TRBJ1-1; no clear D gene. This CDR3 region has 15 residues. Trimming shortened V by 0 bases and J by 6 bases, and 14 bases separated the two germline ends. The germline gives CDR1 KGHSH, CDR2 LQKENI. As DNA, the CDR3 is TGTGCCAGCTCACCACCGTCATCCAGCAAACCTGAAGCTTTCTTT. Translated: CASSPPSSSKPEAFF.

This rearrangement joins TRBV7-2 to TRBJ1-2; D may be TRBD1 (6 bases). Trimming left V 1 base short and J 8 bases short, with 14 bases between. The germline CDR1 and CDR2 sequences are SGHTA and FQGNSA. CDR3 length: 14 amino acids. The CDR3 nucleotides are TGTGCCAGCAGCTTAGACGTCCCGGGGGGCGGCTACACCTTC. This sequence encodes CASSLDVPGGGYTF.

Written as DNA, the CDR3 is TGCGCCAGCAGTGAGTCCGGGACTAGCGGCTCCGGGGAGCTGTTTTTT. Translating gives CASSESGTSGSGELFF. The chain links TRBV10-1 to TRBJ2-2; 11 positions match TRBD2. With 0 bases clipped from V and 6 bases from J, the junction kept 3 bases outside the gene matches. Germline loops: CDR1 WNHNN, CDR2 SYGVQD (reference sequence). CDR3 length: 16 amino acids.

This chain joins TRBV6-1 and TRBJ2-3; D possibly corresponds to TRBD1 (7 bases). In germline, CDR1 is MNHNS, CDR2 SASEGT. The ends were cut back, 0 bases at V and 4 bases at J, with 26 bases in the middle. The CDR3 runs to 20 residues. CDR3 amino acids: CASSEASRSGGTIGPDTQYF. The CDR3 nucleotides read TGTGCCAGCAGTGAAGCCTCGAGGTCAGGGGGGACCATAGGGCCAGATACGCAGTATTTT.

The chain carries TRBV5-1 and TRBJ1-1, with a possible D match to TRBD1 (6 bases). Germline V gene lookup returns CDR1 SGHRS and CDR2 YFSETQ. The CDR3 runs to 15 residues. Trimming cost V 0 bases and J 6 bases, with 15 bases left between them. The CDR3 DNA reads as TGCGCCAGCAGCTTGGAAGAGGGGGGCTCGGCTGAAGCTTTCTTT. This sequence encodes CASSLEEGGSAEAFF.

The V call is TRBV7-2, the J call TRBJ2-7; 14 nucleotides agree with TRBD2. The junction had 4 bases not matched to a gene; V was cut back by 5 bases and J by 4 bases. This CDR3 comprises 15 residues. CDR1 is SGHTA, CDR2 FQGNSA, per germline. The CDR3 region has the DNA TGTGCCAGCAGCCCCGGACTAGCGGGGGGTTACGAGCAGTACTTC. This sequence encodes CASSPGLAGGYEQYF.